This TCR beta chain is from a study of CD8 T cells in ankylosing spondylitis. Whole-study findings and limits: Seemingly distinctive of ankylosing spondylitis blood was a TCR beta motif formed by eight highly homologous variants.

This clonotype has ten or more counts. Its matching antigen is unknown. TCRdb fed the 5' RACE reads into MiXCR, producing one record per CDR3 protein. This sample has about 150,000 distinct CDR3 sequences, with roughly 6.6% found just once. The CDR3 is 10 amino acids. The germline V and J ends were trimmed by 8 bases and 4 bases, with 3 bases remaining between them. V and J are TRBV12-3 or TRBV12-4 and TRBJ1-3; D gene uncertain. This TCR was sampled from a female donor with ankylosing spondylitis or in good health (not recorded which). The sample consisted of blood, either unsorted or a sorted T cell fraction (not recorded which). The CDR3: CASAGNTIYF. The CDR3 coding sequence is TGTGCCAGCGCCGGAAACACCATATATTTT.